The subject of this entry is one T cell receptor (beta chain). Other DNA variants within this sample encode the same CDR3. The protocol was immunoSEQ multiplex PCR, while the TCRdb copy is restricted to in-frame clones and leaves out a portion. Of roughly 30,000 clones listed, roughly 84% are singletons. The sample comes from a study of sequential checkpoint blockade in melanoma. About the study: Randomization was 1:1 between first-line nivolumab→ipilimumab and ipilimumab→nivolumab. Maintenance nivolumab came after either treatment sequence.

Stated treatment: randomized to nivolumab then ipilimumab (arm A) or the reverse (arm B). DNA-damaging chemotherapy had not been given to any patient beforehand. PBMC sorting kept live CD3+CD8+ cells without CD19 or CD56. The source is a human donor with melanoma. The sequencing here drew on CD8+ T cells sorted from blood (inferred from file names), taken from a patient given nivolumab and ipilimumab in sequence.

The CDR3 DNA is TGTGCCAGCAGCGAGGGACTAGCGGAGTTCTACGAGCAGTACTTC. Its protein product is CASSEGLAEFYEQYF. This chain links TRBV13 with TRBJ2-7; TRBD2 agrees at 11 bases. V dropped 5 bases and J dropped 3; count of bases not matched to a gene: 6. Germline CDR1 PRHDT, CDR2 FYEKMQ (reference sequence). The CDR3 covers 15 residues.